This entry lists 4 T cell receptor beta chains sequenced from one sample in a study of shared clonotypes between healthy human individuals. Clones were read by immunoSEQ multiplex PCR, and TCRdb kept only the in-frame ones, dropping some. This sample carries hundreds of thousands of clones, roughly 72% of them seen once, and the ten largest clones take around 1.8%. Sequencing used memory CD4+ T cells sorted from blood. Stated subset: CD45RA-negative fraction. The receptors originated from a woman aged 25-40 years in good health.

This sequence joins TRBV19 and TRBJ2-3; D is unresolved. The CDR3 has 15 amino acids. V was cut by 5 bases and J by 2 bases, with 14 bases left in between. CDR1 and CDR2 from the germline V gene are LNHDA and SQIVND (reference sequence). This chain's CDR3 is CASSLVGKITDTQYF. The CDR3 DNA reads TGTGCCAGTAGTCTTGTGGGGAAGATCACAGATACGCAGTATTTT. The variable domain in full, completed from reference TRBV19 and TRBJ2-3, reads DGGITQSPKYLFRKEGQNVTLSCEQNLNHDAMYWYRQDPGQGLRLIYYSQIVNDFQKGDIAEGYSVSREKKESFPLTVTSAQKNPTAFYLCASSLVGKITDTQYFGPGTRLTVL.

CDR3 DNA sequence: TGTGCCAGCAGCGTCGCTGCCGGGACTAGCGGGAGATTTGAGCAGTTCTTC. It encodes CASSVAAGTSGRFEQFF. The chain links TRBV9 to TRBJ2-1, with 14 nucleotides matching TRBD2. This CDR3 comprises 17 residues. In germline, CDR1 is SGDLS, CDR2 YYNGEE. Trimming removed 2 bases from V and 9 bases from J; junction bases left unmatched: 10.

The gene calls are TRBV19 and TRBJ2-7; D is undetermined. CDR3 length: 13 amino acids. The V gene's germline CDR1 is LNHDA and CDR2 SQIVND (reference sequence). Trimming stripped 5 bases from V and 3 bases from J, with 11 bases between. CDR3 residues: CASSADFNYEQYF. The CDR3 region has the DNA TGTGCCAGTAGTGCAGATTTCAACTACGAGCAGTACTTC.

This clone has at least ten counts. The chain has TRBV4-1 and TRBJ2-2; 11 bases map to TRBD2. The CDR3 extends over 17 amino acids. The trim removed 4 bases at V and 5 bases at J, leaving 9 bases unmatched. Germline V gene data show CDR1 as MGHRA and CDR2 as YSYEKL. The chain's CDR3 is CASSPGGLAGGTGELFF. As DNA, the CDR3 is TGCGCCAGCAGCCCGGGGGGGCTAGCGGGAGGAACCGGGGAGCTGTTTTTT.